Below are 27 T cell receptor beta chains sequenced from a single sample in a study of T cell repertoires in aging, cancer and after chemotherapy. Amplification of TCR beta used genomic DNA extracted from peripheral blood. Multiplex touch-down PCR with TRB-A/B primers amplified rearranged V-D-J TRB sequences. TCRdb passed the multiplex PCR reads through MiXCR, listing each CDR3 protein once. The sample lists almost 5,000 distinct CDR3 sequences; more than 20% were seen once. The material sequenced was blood. These receptors were obtained from a human donor in good health. The donor label of this sample is uncertain.

By share, this clonotype counts as medium-sized. The J gene is TRBJ2-1, the V gene TRBV19; 7 positions match TRBD2. From germline, CDR1 is LNHDA and CDR2 SQIVND (reference sequence). The CDR3 totals 16 residues. V shed 1 base, J shed 3 bases, and the junction held 6 bases outside the gene matches. This CDR3 is CASSIAGGGFYNEQFF. CDR3 coding DNA: TGTGCCAGTAGTATAGCGGGCGGGGGTTTCTACAATGAGCAGTTCTTC. Full variable domain (outside the CDR3, taken from reference TRBV19 and TRBJ2-1): DGGITQSPKYLFRKEGQNVTLSCEQNLNHDAMYWYRQDPGQGLRLIYYSQIVNDFQKGDIAEGYSVSREKKESFPLTVTSAQKNPTAFYLCASSIAGGGFYNEQFFGPGTRLTVL.

This clonotype is deemed medium-sized. This chain links TRBV6-5 with TRBJ2-7; 8 bases are shared with TRBD1. CDR1 is MNHEY and CDR2 is SVGAGI in the germline V gene. The CDR3 extends over 14 amino acids. The ends lost 2 bases at V and 5 bases at J; junction bases unmatched: 5. CDR3 DNA: TGTGCCAGCAGTTACCTCGTGGACAGGGACGAGCAGTACTTC. Encoded protein: CASSYLVDRDEQYF.

In its sample, this clonotype ranks as medium-sized. The chain employs TRBV24-1 and TRBJ2-7, with D unresolved. Germline V gives CDR1 KGHDR, CDR2 SFDVKD. CDR3 length: 13 residues. Trimming removed 3 bases from V and 5 bases from J, with 10 bases in between. The CDR3 is CATSDEVTHEQYF. The CDR3 region has the DNA TGTGCCACCAGTGATGAGGTAACGCACGAGCAGTACTTC.

In this sample, this clonotype turned up a few times. This chain connects TRBV18 to TRBJ2-3, with D possibly being TRBD1 (6 bases). Trimming shortened V by 1 base and J by 3 bases, and 8 bases separated the two germline ends. The CDR3 loop spans 14 amino acids. Germline values: CDR1 KGHSH, CDR2 LQKENI. The CDR3 protein is CASSPRQGTDTQYF. CDR3 sequence (DNA): TGTGCCAGCTCACCACGGCAGGGGACAGATACGCAGTATTTT.

This clonotype qualifies as medium-sized. The CDR3 spells CASRLAGGKQYF. The CDR3 DNA follows: TGTGCCAGCAGACTAGCGGGGGGGAAGCAGTACTTC. V and J are TRBV6-2 or TRBV6-3 and TRBJ2-7; TRBD2 matches 13 bases. J lost 8 bases, V lost 6 bases, and 1 base had no gene match. The CDR3 extends over 12 amino acids. CDR1 and CDR2 from the germline V gene are MNHEY and SVGEGT.

This clonotype qualifies as medium-sized (0.01 to 0.1%). The chain uses TRBV29-1 and TRBJ2-7; D is possibly TRBD2 (5 bases). Deletions cut 5 bases from V and 5 bases from J, with 16 bases between. Germline V lookup: CDR1 SQVTM, CDR2 ANQGSEA. This CDR3 has 13 amino acids. The chain's CDR3 is CSVTGKVFDEQYF. The CDR3 bases are TGCAGCGTTACGGGAAAAGTCTTTGACGAGCAGTACTTC.

This clonotype has more than one count but fewer than ten. The V call is TRBV10-2, the J call TRBJ2-1; 11 nucleotides align to TRBD2. This CDR3 is built from 16 residues. With 7 bases clipped from V and 5 bases from J, the junction kept 10 bases outside the gene matches. The germline CDR1 and CDR2 sequences are WSHSY and SAAADI. CDR3 sequence: CASNDASGRFNNEQFF. The CDR3 bases are TGCGCCAGCAATGATGCTAGCGGGAGGTTTAACAATGAGCAGTTCTTC.

This clonotype ranks as medium-sized. This rearrangement joins TRBV15 to TRBJ2-5; D possibly corresponds to TRBD2 (6 bases). Germline CDR1 reads LNHNV; CDR2 reads YYDKDF (reference sequence). The CDR3 has 14 amino acids. The ends were cut back, 1 base at V and 5 bases at J, with 11 bases in the middle. CDR3 DNA sequence: TGTGCCACCAGCAGAGGGGGGGATGCGGAGACCCAGTACTTC. The encoded protein is CATSRGGDAETQYF.

By proportion, this clonotype is medium-sized. V and J are TRBV29-1 and TRBJ2-5; 10 nucleotides align to TRBD1. This CDR3 contains 14 residues. Germline trimming cut 1 base from V and 7 bases from J; bases unmatched to any gene: 6. Per the germline V gene, CDR1 is SQVTM and CDR2 is ANQGSEA. The CDR3 region has the DNA TGCAGCGTTGAAGGGACAGGGGGGTTAGGGACCCAGTACTTC. Protein: CSVEGTGGLGTQYF.

Only a few counts were recorded for this clonotype. The V gene is TRBV11-2, the J gene TRBJ1-1; D may be TRBD1 (6 bases). This CDR3 region has 14 residues. V shed 8 bases and J shed 1 base, with 14 bases lying between them. Germline CDR1 SGHAT, CDR2 FQNNGV. The CDR3 DNA reads TGTGCCAGCGTCATTGGGGGCAGGAACACTGAAGCTTTCTTT. Translation: CASVIGGRNTEAFF.

This clonotype is termed medium-sized. This chain links TRBV6-5 with TRBJ2-1, with 7 bases identical to TRBD1. CDR3 size: 14 residues. CDR1 MNHEY and CDR2 SVGAGI come from the germline V gene. The junction had 7 bases not matched to a gene; V was cut back by 6 bases and J by 5 bases. The CDR3 DNA reads as TGTGCCAGCAGCTACCGGGACAGCAACAATGAGCAGTTCTTC. Protein product: CASSYRDSNNEQFF.

This clonotype counts as medium-sized. The chain links TRBV30 to TRBJ2-2; 9 nucleotides align to TRBD2. Germline V CDR1 and CDR2: GTSNPN, SVGIG (reference sequence). V gave up 2 bases and J gave up 7 bases; unmatched junction bases: 17. The CDR3 sequence is 18 residues long. CDR3 sequence reads: CAWSSPEAGGQIRGELFF. The CDR3 DNA follows: TGTGCCTGGAGTTCCCCCGAAGCGGGAGGTCAAATCCGCGGGGAGCTGTTTTTT.

The chain employs TRBV29-1 and TRBJ1-1, with unresolved D. V was clipped by 4 bases and J by 0 bases, with 9 bases between them. Germline assignment: CDR1 SQVTM and CDR2 ANQGSEA. There are 13 residues in the CDR3. The CDR3 reads CSVVGRMNTEAFF. The CDR3 coding sequence is TGCAGCGTTGTAGGGCGAATGAACACTGAAGCTTTCTTT.

This clonotype is termed medium-sized. V and J are TRBV19 and TRBJ1-5, with unresolved D. The germline V gene has CDR1 LNHDA and CDR2 SQIVND (reference sequence). V was trimmed by 3 bases and J by 5 bases, leaving 11 bases between them. The CDR3 totals 14 residues. The CDR3 protein is CASSILGRDQPQHF. The CDR3 region has the DNA TGTGCCAGTAGTATCTTAGGCCGAGATCAGCCCCAGCATTTT.

V usage is TRBV20-1 and J usage is TRBJ2-1, with TRBD1 as a possible D gene (6 bases). V was cut by 5 bases and J by 1 base, with 33 bases left in between. From germline, CDR1 is DFQATT and CDR2 SNEGSKA (reference sequence). The CDR3 covers 21 residues. DNA of the CDR3: TGCAGTGCTTCTCCCACCTGGATTGACGGCAGGGGATTTATGTCCTACAATGAGCAGTTCTTC. Protein sequence: CSASPTWIDGRGFMSYNEQFF.

By sample fraction, this clonotype is medium-sized. The genes are TRBV10-3 and TRBJ2-3; 13 bases agree with TRBD2. Looked up from germline, CDR1 is ENHRY and CDR2 is SYGVKD. With 8 bases clipped from V and 2 bases from J, the junction kept 4 bases outside the gene matches. The CDR3 is 15 amino acids. The CDR3 spells CAIRTSGGPTDTQYF. The CDR3 nucleotides read TGTGCCATCCGGACTAGCGGGGGTCCCACAGATACGCAGTATTTT.

This clonotype is deemed medium-sized. The chain employs TRBV6-4 and TRBJ2-3; D is possibly TRBD2 (6 bases). In germline, CDR1 is MRHNA, CDR2 SNTAGT. The CDR3 totals 14 residues. Trimming stripped 4 bases from V and 0 bases from J, with 8 bases between. The chain's CDR3 is CASSARESTDTQYF. The CDR3 DNA follows: TGTGCCAGCAGTGCGCGGGAAAGCACAGATACGCAGTATTTT.

This clonotype is medium-sized in the sample. The chain employs TRBV19 and TRBJ1-2, with 8 positions matching TRBD1. The CDR3 is 17 residues long. The ends lost 0 bases at V and 5 bases at J; junction bases unmatched: 11. The germline V gene has CDR1 LNHDA and CDR2 SQIVND (reference sequence). CDR3 nucleotide sequence: TGTGCCAGTAGTATAGATCGAAGACAGGGGACCCGATATGGCTACACCTTC. Amino acid sequence: CASSIDRRQGTRYGYTF.

The J gene is TRBJ2-3, the V gene TRBV20-1; 10 positions agree with TRBD2. V was clipped by 5 bases and J by 2 bases; unmatched bases: 4. Germline loops: CDR1 DFQATT, CDR2 SNEGSKA (reference sequence). This CDR3 comprises 14 residues. The CDR3: CSARSGGPTDTQYF. CDR3 coding DNA: TGCAGTGCTCGTAGCGGGGGGCCCACAGATACGCAGTATTTT.

This clonotype has at least ten counts. V gene TRBV27 combines with J gene TRBJ2-2; TRBD2 aligns across 11 bases. The CDR3 is made up of 18 amino acids. Unmatched junction bases numbered 12, after V lost 6 bases and J lost 3 bases. CDR1 and CDR2 from the germline V gene are MNHEY and SMNVEV (reference sequence). The CDR3, as DNA: TGTGCCAGCAGCCGCCTTCTAGCGGGGGGTACCCACACCGGGGAGCTGTTTTTT. Its protein product is CASSRLLAGGTHTGELFF.

The chain recombines TRBV30 with TRBJ2-2; 8 bases are shared with TRBD2. This CDR3 contains 14 residues. The J segment lost 5 bases and the V segment lost 0 bases, leaving 2 bases of the junction unmatched. CDR1 and CDR2 (germline): GTSNPN, SVGIG (reference sequence). In nucleotides, the CDR3 is TGTGCCTGGAGTGTACGGGGGGGGACCGGGGAGCTGTTTTTT. The encoded protein is CAWSVRGGTGELFF.

By frequency in the sample, this clonotype is medium-sized. V usage is TRBV27 and J usage is TRBJ2-2; 11 nucleotides line up with TRBD2. Per the germline V gene, CDR1 is MNHEY and CDR2 is SMNVEV (reference sequence). This CDR3 is built from 17 residues. V shed 3 bases, J shed 9 bases, and the junction held 12 bases outside the gene matches. The CDR3 loop is CASSFLLAGGPHRELFF. CDR3 DNA sequence: TGTGCCAGCAGTTTCCTTCTAGCGGGGGGACCTCACCGGGAGCTGTTTTTT.

V and J are TRBV7-9 and TRBJ1-1, with D possibly being TRBD1 (5 bases). Trimming took off 1 base at V and 7 bases at J, with 10 bases between the two ends. This CDR3 has 13 amino acids. Germline V CDR1 and CDR2: SEHNR, FQNEAQ (reference sequence). CDR3: CASSLGGRNEAFF. The DNA of the CDR3 is TGTGCCAGCAGCTTAGGGGGGAGGAATGAAGCTTTCTTT.

In its sample, this clonotype ranks as medium-sized (0.01 to 0.1%). CDR3 nucleotides: TGTGCCAGCAGTCCCCGGACAGGGCGGGTCGAGCAGTACTTC. It codes for CASSPRTGRVEQYF. The V gene is TRBV6-1, the J gene TRBJ2-7; 8 bases match TRBD1. The CDR3 length is 14 residues. Trimming at V came to 5 bases and at J to 6 bases, leaving 9 bases not matched to a gene. The germline CDR1 and CDR2 sequences are MNHNS and SASEGT.

This clonotype is labeled medium-sized. The V and J genes are TRBV19 and TRBJ2-1; the D is unclear. This CDR3 comprises 13 residues. Germline lookup yields CDR1 LNHDA and CDR2 SQIVND (reference sequence). Trimming took 0 bases from V and 4 from J, leaving 4 bases between them. CDR3 in DNA: TGTGCCAGTAGTATAGACGGATACAATGAGCAGTTCTTC. This gives the protein CASSIDGYNEQFF. The full variable domain, completed using reference TRBV19 and TRBJ2-1, is DGGITQSPKYLFRKEGQNVTLSCEQNLNHDAMYWYRQDPGQGLRLIYYSQIVNDFQKGDIAEGYSVSREKKESFPLTVTSAQKNPTAFYLCASSIDGYNEQFFGPGTRLTVL.

Here the CDR3 reads CASSLNQRGFQETQYF. In DNA, the CDR3 is TGTGCCAGCAGCTTAAATCAGCGGGGGTTCCAAGAGACCCAGTACTTC. V is TRBV7-9 and J is TRBJ2-5, with 8 bases identical to TRBD2. V shed 2 bases, J shed 1 base, and the junction held 6 bases outside the gene matches. The germline V gene encodes CDR1 SEHNR and CDR2 FQNEAQ (reference sequence). The CDR3 is 16 residues long.

The chain is built from TRBV28 and TRBJ2-7; tentatively, D is TRBD1 or TRBD2 (5 bases each). The length of the CDR3 is 13 residues. V lost 3 bases, J lost 0 bases, and 6 bases lay in between. Germline lookup yields CDR1 MDHEN and CDR2 SYDVKM. CDR3 amino acids: CASSLGVSYEQYF. DNA of the CDR3: TGTGCCAGCAGTTTGGGGGTCTCCTACGAGCAGTACTTC.